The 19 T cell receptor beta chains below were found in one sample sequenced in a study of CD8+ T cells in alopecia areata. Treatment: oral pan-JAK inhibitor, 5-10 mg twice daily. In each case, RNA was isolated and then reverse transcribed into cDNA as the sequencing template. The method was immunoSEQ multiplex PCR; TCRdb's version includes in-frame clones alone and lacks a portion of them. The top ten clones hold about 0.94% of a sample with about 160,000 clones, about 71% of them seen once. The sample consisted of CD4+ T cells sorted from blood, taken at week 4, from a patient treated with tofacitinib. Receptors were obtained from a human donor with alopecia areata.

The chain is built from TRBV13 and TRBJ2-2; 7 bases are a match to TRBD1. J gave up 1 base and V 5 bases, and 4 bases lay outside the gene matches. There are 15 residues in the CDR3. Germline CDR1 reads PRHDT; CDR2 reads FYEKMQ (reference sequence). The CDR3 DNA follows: TGTGCCAGCAGCCGGACAGGACAGAACACCGGGGAGCTGTTTTTT. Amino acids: CASSRTGQNTGELFF.

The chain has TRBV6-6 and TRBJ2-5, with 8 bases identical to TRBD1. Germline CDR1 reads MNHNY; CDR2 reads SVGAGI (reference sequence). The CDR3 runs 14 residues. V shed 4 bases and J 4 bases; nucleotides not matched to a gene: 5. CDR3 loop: CASSSGQGRETQYF. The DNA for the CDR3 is TGTGCCAGCAGTTCCGGACAGGGAAGAGAGACCCAGTACTTC.

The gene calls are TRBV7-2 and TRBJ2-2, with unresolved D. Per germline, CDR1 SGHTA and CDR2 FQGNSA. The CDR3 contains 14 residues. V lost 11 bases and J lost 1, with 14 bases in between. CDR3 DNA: TGTGCCGGCCGAACTAACAGGAACACCGGGGAGCTGTTTTTT. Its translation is CAGRTNRNTGELFF.

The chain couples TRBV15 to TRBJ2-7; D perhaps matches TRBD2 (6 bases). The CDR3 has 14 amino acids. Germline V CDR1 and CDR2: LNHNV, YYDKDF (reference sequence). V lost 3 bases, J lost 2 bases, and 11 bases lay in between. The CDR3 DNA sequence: TGTGCCACCAGCAGGGGAGGAGGGACCTACGAGCAGTACTTC. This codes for CATSRGGGTYEQYF.

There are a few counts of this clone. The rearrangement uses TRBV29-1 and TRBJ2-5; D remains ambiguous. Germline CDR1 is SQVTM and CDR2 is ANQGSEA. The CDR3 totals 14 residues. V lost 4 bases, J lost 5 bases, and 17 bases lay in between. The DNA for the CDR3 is TGCAGCGTTGTTTCGGCGGAGCTGGGGGAGACCCAGTACTTC. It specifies CSVVSAELGETQYF.

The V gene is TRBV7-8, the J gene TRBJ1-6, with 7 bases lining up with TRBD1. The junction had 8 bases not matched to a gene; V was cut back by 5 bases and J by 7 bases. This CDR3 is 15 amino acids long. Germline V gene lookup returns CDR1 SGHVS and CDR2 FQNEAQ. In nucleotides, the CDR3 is TGTGCCAGCAGCGTGGCCGGGACAGAAAATTCACCCCTCCACTTT. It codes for CASSVAGTENSPLHF.

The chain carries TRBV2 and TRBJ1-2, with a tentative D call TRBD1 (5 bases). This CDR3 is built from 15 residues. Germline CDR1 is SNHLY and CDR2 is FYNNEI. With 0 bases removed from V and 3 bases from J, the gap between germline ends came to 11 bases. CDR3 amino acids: CASSEAGRTYYGYTF. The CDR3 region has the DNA TGTGCCAGCAGTGAAGCGGGACGGACTTACTATGGCTACACCTTC.

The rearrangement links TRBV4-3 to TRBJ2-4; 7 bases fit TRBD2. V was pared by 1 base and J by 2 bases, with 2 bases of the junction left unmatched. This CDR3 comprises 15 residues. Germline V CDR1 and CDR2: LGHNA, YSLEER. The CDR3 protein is CASSQGRGTKNIQYF. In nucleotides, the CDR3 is TGCGCCAGCAGCCAAGGGCGGGGGACCAAAAACATTCAGTACTTC.

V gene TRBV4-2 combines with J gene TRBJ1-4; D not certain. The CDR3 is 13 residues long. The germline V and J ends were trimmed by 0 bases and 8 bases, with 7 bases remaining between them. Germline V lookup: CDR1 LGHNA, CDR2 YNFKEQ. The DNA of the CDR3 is TGTGCCAGCAGCCAAGAAGCCGGAGAAAAACTGTTTTTT. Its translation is CASSQEAGEKLFF.

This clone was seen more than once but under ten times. CDR3 nucleotide sequence: TGCAGCGGGGGGACCGACGTGGGGCAGTACTTC. The encoded protein is CSGGTDVGQYF. The rearrangement joins TRBV29-1 to TRBJ2-7; D might be TRBD1 or TRBD2, each matching 5 bases. V was pared by 7 bases and J by 9 bases, with 16 bases between. The CDR3 is 11 amino acids. CDR1 SQVTM and CDR2 ANQGSEA come from the germline V gene.

The CDR3 region is CASSLRASAGELFF. The DNA for the CDR3 is TGTGCCAGCAGCTTACGGGCGAGCGCCGGGGAGCTGTTTTTT. The rearrangement uses TRBV7-6 and TRBJ2-2; D gene uncertain. The germline CDR1 and CDR2 sequences are SGHVS and FNYEAQ. The CDR3 contains 14 residues. Trimming took 2 bases from V and 6 from J, leaving 10 bases between them.

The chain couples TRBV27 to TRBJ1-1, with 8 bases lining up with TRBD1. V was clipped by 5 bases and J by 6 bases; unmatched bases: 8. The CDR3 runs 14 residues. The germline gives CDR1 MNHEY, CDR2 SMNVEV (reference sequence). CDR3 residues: CASSLDRGRPEAFF. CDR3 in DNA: TGTGCCAGCAGTCTCGACAGGGGACGACCTGAAGCTTTCTTT.

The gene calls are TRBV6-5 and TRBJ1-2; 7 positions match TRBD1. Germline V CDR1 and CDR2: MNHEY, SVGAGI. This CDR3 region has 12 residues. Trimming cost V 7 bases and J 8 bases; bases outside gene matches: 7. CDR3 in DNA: TGTGCCAGCACCCAGGGGGGGTACGGCTACACCTTC. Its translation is CASTQGGYGYTF.

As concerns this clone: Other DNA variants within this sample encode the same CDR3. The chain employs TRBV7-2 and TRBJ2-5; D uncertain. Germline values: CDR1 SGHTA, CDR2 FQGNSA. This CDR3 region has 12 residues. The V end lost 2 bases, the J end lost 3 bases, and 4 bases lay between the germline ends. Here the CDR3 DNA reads TGTGCCAGCAGCTTAACGAAAGAGACCCAGTACTTC. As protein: CASSLTKETQYF. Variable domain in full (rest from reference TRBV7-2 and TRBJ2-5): GAGVSQSPSNKVTEKGKDVELRCDPISGHTALYWYRQSLGQGLEFLIYFQGNSAPDKSGLPSDRFSAERTGGSVSTLTIQRTQQEDSAVYLCASSLTKETQYFGPGTRLLVL.

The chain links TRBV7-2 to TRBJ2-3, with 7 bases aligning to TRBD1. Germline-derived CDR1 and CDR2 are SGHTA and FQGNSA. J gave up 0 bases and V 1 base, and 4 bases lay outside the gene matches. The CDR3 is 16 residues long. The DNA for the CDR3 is TGTGCCAGCAGCTTAGGAGTGGACAGGAGCACAGATACGCAGTATTTT. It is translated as CASSLGVDRSTDTQYF.

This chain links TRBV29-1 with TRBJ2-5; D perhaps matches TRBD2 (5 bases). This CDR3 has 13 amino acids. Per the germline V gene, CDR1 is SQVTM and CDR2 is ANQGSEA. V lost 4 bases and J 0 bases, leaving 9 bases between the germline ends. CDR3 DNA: TGCAGCGTTGGGGAGCCGTACCAAGAGACCCAGTACTTC. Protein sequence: CSVGEPYQETQYF. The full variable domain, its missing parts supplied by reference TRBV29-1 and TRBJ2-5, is SAVISQKPSRDICQRGTSLTIQCQVDSQVTMMFWYRQQPGQSLTLIATANQGSEATYESGFVIDKFPISRPNLTFSTLTVSNMSPEDSSIYLCSVGEPYQETQYFGPGTRLLVL.

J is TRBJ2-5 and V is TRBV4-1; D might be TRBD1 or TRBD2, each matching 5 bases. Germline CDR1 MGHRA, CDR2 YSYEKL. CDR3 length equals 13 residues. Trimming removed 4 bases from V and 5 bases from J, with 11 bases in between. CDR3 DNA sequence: TGCGCCAGCAGCCCGGGGCAGGTCGAGACCCAGTACTTC. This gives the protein CASSPGQVETQYF.

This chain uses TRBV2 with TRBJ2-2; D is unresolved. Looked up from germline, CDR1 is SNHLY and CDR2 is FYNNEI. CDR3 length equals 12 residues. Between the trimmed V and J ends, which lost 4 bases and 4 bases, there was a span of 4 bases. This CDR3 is CASSVFTGELFF. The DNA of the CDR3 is TGTGCCAGCAGTGTCTTCACCGGGGAGCTGTTTTTT.

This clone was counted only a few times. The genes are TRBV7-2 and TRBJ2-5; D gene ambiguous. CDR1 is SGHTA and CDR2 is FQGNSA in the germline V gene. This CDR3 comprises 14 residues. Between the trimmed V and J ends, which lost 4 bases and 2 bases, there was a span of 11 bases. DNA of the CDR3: TGTGCCAGCAGCTGGACCACTACGCAAGAGACCCAGTACTTC. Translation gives CASSWTTTQETQYF.